The rows below give T cell receptor beta chains drawn from one sample of a study of T cell repertoires in cytomegalovirus infection. MiXCR, run by TCRdb on the reads, gives a single entry per CDR3 protein. In the table there are about 190,000 distinct CDR3 sequences, roughly 28% of which are singletons. The sample comprised PBMCs. The receptors here all came from a human donor in good health (CMV status not recorded). Some clones in this sample may be carry-over from other donors' samples. CDR3s include the opening cysteine and the closing phenylalanine or tryptophan. Each record gives: V gene, J gene, clone size, D gene, CDR3 protein, CDR3 DNA. D genes are given only for firm matches. Clone size appears in some rows only: once, few, many, or a class for an expanded clone.

TRBV10-3	TRBJ1-3	few	.	CATAGSTGNTIYF	TGTGCCACCGCCGGGAGTACTGGAAACACCATATATTTT
TRBV4-1	TRBJ1-2	few	.	CASSQGEGIYGYTF	TGCGCCAGCAGCCAAGGGGAAGGGATCTATGGCTACACCTTC
TRBV20-1	TRBJ1-6	.	.	CSARDIRGSRGDSPLHF	TGCAGTGCTAGAGATATAAGGGGCTCCCGCGGTGATTCACCCCTCCACTTT
TRBV14	TRBJ2-1	.	TRBD1	CASSQESGGYEQFF	TGTGCCAGCAGCCAAGAATCAGGGGGATATGAGCAGTTCTTC
TRBV29-1	TRBJ2-3	.	TRBD2	CSVPGETSGGEDTQYF	TGCAGCGTGCCTGGTGAGACTAGCGGGGGGGAGGATACGCAGTATTTT
TRBV24-1	TRBJ2-3	.	.	CATSLGSDLSSTDTQYF	TGTGCCACCTCACTTGGGTCAGATCTTTCTAGCACAGATACGCAGTATTTT
TRBV2	TRBJ2-2	many	.	CASSEGSNSLNTGELFF	TGTGCCAGCAGTGAGGGATCTAACAGTCTGAACACCGGGGAGCTGTTTTTT
TRBV6-2/TRBV6-3	TRBJ1-5	few	.	CASSLLRGGGNQPQHF	TGTGCCAGCAGTTTATTAAGGGGTGGTGGCAATCAGCCCCAGCATTTT
TRBV19	TRBJ1-1	.	.	CASRGANTEAFF	TGTGCCAGTAGGGGGGCGAACACTGAAGCTTTCTTT
TRBV12-3/TRBV12-4	TRBJ2-7	.	.	CASSLVNEQYF	TGTGCCAGCAGTTTAGTAAACGAGCAGTACTTC
TRBV6-2/TRBV6-3	TRBJ1-6	few	TRBD1	CASSSRQGENSPLHF	TGTGCCAGCAGCTCCAGACAGGGTGAAAATTCACCCCTCCACTTT
TRBV20-1	TRBJ1-1	.	.	CSAPTAGMNTEAFF	TGCAGTGCTCCGACGGCGGGGATGAACACTGAAGCTTTCTTT
TRBV7-9	TRBJ1-2	.	.	CASSFGTEGGYTF	TGTGCCAGCAGCTTCGGGACGGAGGGGGGCTACACCTTC
TRBV7-2	TRBJ2-3	many	TRBD1	CASSLAQQGAVADTQYF	TGTGCCAGCAGCTTAGCACAACAGGGGGCAGTCGCAGATACGCAGTATTTT
TRBV19	TRBJ1-1	.	.	CASSIPWTGNTEAFF	TGTGCCAGTAGTATCCCTTGGACGGGGAACACTGAAGCTTTCTTT
TRBV12-3/TRBV12-4	TRBJ1-1	.	.	CASSSDRPRNTEAFF	TGTGCCAGCAGTTCAGACAGGCCGCGGAACACTGAAGCTTTCTTT
TRBV7-6	TRBJ2-1	.	.	CASSPQEGEQFF	TGTGCCAGCAGCCCACAGGAGGGTGAGCAGTTCTTC
TRBV29-1	TRBJ1-4	few	.	CSVGETNEKLFF	TGCAGCGTTGGGGAAACTAATGAAAAACTGTTTTTT
TRBV7-3	TRBJ1-2	few	.	CASSLGRVSYGYTF	TGTGCCAGCAGCTTGGGCAGGGTCTCCTATGGCTACACCTTC
TRBV4-3	TRBJ2-3	few	.	CASSQDSKGEYTDTQYF	TGCGCCAGCAGCCAAGATAGCAAGGGGGAGTATACAGATACGCAGTATTTT
TRBV6-2/TRBV6-3	TRBJ2-3	.	.	CASSWGGPSDTQYF	TGTGCCAGCAGTTGGGGGGGGCCGAGCGATACGCAGTATTTT
TRBV7-2	TRBJ1-6	many	TRBD1	CASSLHRGRNSPLHF	TGTGCCAGCAGCCTCCACAGGGGAAGGAATTCACCCCTCCACTTT
TRBV6-2/TRBV6-3	TRBJ2-6	once	.	CASLAPPGRGPSGANVLTF	TGTGCCAGCCTCGCTCCCCCCGGCAGGGGACCCTCTGGGGCCAACGTCCTGACTTTC
TRBV19	TRBJ1-1	few	.	CASIDDRGLLSTEAFF	TGTGCCAGTATTGATGACCGGGGACTGCTCAGCACTGAAGCTTTCTTT
TRBV4-1	TRBJ2-7	few	.	CASSQAPPARYEQYF	TGCGCCAGCAGCCAAGCCCCTCCCGCTAGGTACGAGCAGTACTTC
TRBV6-2/TRBV6-3	TRBJ2-2	.	.	CASSFHTGELFF	TGTGCCAGCAGTTTCCACACCGGGGAGCTGTTTTTT
TRBV29-1	TRBJ1-5	.	.	CSVGDGINQPQHF	TGCAGCGTGGGGGACGGCATTAATCAGCCCCAGCATTTT
TRBV29-1	TRBJ2-7	.	.	CSVDTGRWHEQYF	TGCAGCGTTGATACAGGAAGGTGGCACGAGCAGTACTTC
TRBV7-9	TRBJ1-5	.	.	CASSKLSGANQPQHF	TGTGCCAGCAGCAAACTCTCAGGGGCCAATCAGCCCCAGCATTTT
TRBV2	TRBJ2-1	.	TRBD2	CASRLSGVTYNEQFF	TGTGCCAGCAGACTCAGCGGGGTCACCTACAATGAGCAGTTCTTC
TRBV11-2	TRBJ1-2	.	.	CASSFGVDGYTF	TGTGCCAGCAGCTTTGGGGTGGACGGCTACACCTTC
TRBV7-2	TRBJ1-1	few	.	CASSLLRTQNTEAFF	TGTGCCAGCAGCTTATTGCGGACACAGAACACTGAAGCTTTCTTT
TRBV23-1	TRBJ2-6	few	.	CASSQSCQGLSGANVLTF	TGCGCCAGCAGTCAATCGTGCCAGGGGCTCTCGGGGGCCAACGTCCTGACTTTC
TRBV20-1	TRBJ1-2	.	.	CSASSDWGSNYGYTF	TGCAGTGCTAGCTCGGATTGGGGAAGTAACTATGGCTACACCTTC